The entry below describes one TCR beta chain. Its specificity is unknown. This entry belongs to a study of PD-1 blockade in classical Hodgkin lymphoma. Study overall: Patients received nivolumab 3 mg/kg intravenously every 2 weeks.

All patients experienced relapse after autologous stem cell transplantation, and brentuximab vedotin exposure was variable. CDR3 length: 16 amino acids. V was shortened by 1 base and J by 3 bases, with 12 bases between the two germline ends. The germline V gene has CDR1 SNHLY and CDR2 FYNNEI. Regarding the study as a whole: Significant TCR diversity gains by C4D1 occurred in CD4+ but not CD8+ cells. The baseline diversity of complete responders showed similarity to that of newly diagnosed patients.

Measured with immunoSEQ multiplex PCR; TCRdb has only the in-frame clones, and not every one. The sample includes tens of thousands of clones, 71% of them seen just once. The sequence came from a human donor with classical Hodgkin lymphoma. The source was peripheral blood mononuclear cells (PBMCs), collected before the second cycle of nivolumab. V is TRBV2 and J is TRBJ2-2; no reliable D call. The CDR3 bases are TGTGCCAGCAGTGAAGGGCCCAGCGTCGACACCGGGGAGCTGTTTTTT. Its translation: CASSEGPSVDTGELFF.